The 27 T cell receptor beta chains below were found in one sample sequenced in a study of T cell responses to AZD1222 COVID-19 vaccine. TCRdb's copy holds only in-frame clones and misses some; the assay was immunoSEQ multiplex PCR. The sample carries around 99,000 clones, around nine tenths recorded once. Specimen: peripheral blood, collected on day 0 of AZD1222 vaccination. The receptor source for this set is an adult in good health.

To note about this clone: Within the sample, other DNA sequences also encode this same CDR3. This sequence joins TRBV29-1 and TRBJ1-1; 7 nucleotides agree with TRBD1. V was clipped by 4 bases and J by 1 base; unmatched bases: 0. The CDR3 contains 12 residues. The germline CDR1 and CDR2 sequences are SQVTM and ANQGSEA. The CDR3 coding sequence is TGCAGCGTTGGGACAGGGAACACTGAAGCTTTCTTT. Amino acid sequence: CSVGTGNTEAFF.

CDR3 protein: CASSQDAGPKSPLHF. The CDR3 region has the DNA TGCGCCAGCAGCCAAGATGCGGGGCCTAAATCACCCCTCCACTTT. The chain combines TRBV4-3 with TRBJ1-6; possible D gene TRBD1, 5 bases. The CDR3 contains 15 residues. Germline values: CDR1 LGHNA, CDR2 YSLEER. Trimming cost V 0 bases and J 10 bases, with 13 bases left between them.

Points on this clone: Different DNA sequences within this sample yield the same CDR3. V and J are TRBV6-5 and TRBJ2-1; 10 positions agree with TRBD1. CDR3 length equals 16 residues. The V gene end was trimmed by 0 bases and the J gene end by 2 bases; junction bases not matched to a gene: 1. Germline V gene sequence: CDR1 MNHEY, CDR2 SVGAGI. The CDR3 region is CASSYSDRGPYNEQFF. Written as DNA, the CDR3 is TGTGCCAGCAGTTACTCAGACAGGGGGCCCTACAATGAGCAGTTCTTC.

This clone was detected a few times. This rearrangement joins TRBV6-1 to TRBJ2-7, with 8 nucleotides matching TRBD1. This CDR3 comprises 16 residues. With V trimmed by 2 bases and J by 6 bases, 12 bases remained unmatched. CDR1 and CDR2 from the germline V gene are MNHNS and SASEGT. CDR3 nucleotide sequence: TGTGCCAGCAGTGAAAATCCCGACAGGGGCCCTCTCGAGCAGTACTTC. Protein product: CASSENPDRGPLEQYF.

The chain is built from TRBV6-2 or TRBV6-3 and TRBJ1-1; a weak D match, TRBD1 (6 bases). Germline CDR1 reads MNHEY; CDR2 reads SVGEGT. The CDR3 sequence is 15 residues long. Trimming removed 2 bases at V and 12 bases at J, with 22 bases between. The CDR3 reads CASSYDGGQIGKTFF. The CDR3 DNA sequence: TGTGCCAGCAGTTACGACGGGGGCCAAATCGGGAAAACTTTCTTT.

This clone was seen just once. V usage is TRBV12-3 or TRBV12-4 and J usage is TRBJ2-7; TRBD1 might be the D (8 bases). The CDR3 has 13 residues. V lost 6 bases and J 5 bases, leaving 14 bases between the germline ends. CDR3 protein: CASSRQGRDEQYF. The CDR3 nucleotides are TGTGCCAGCAGCAGACAGGGGAGGGACGAGCAGTACTTC.

V and J are TRBV19 and TRBJ1-5; the D gene is possibly TRBD1 (6 bases). Germline lookup yields CDR1 LNHDA and CDR2 SQIVND (reference sequence). The CDR3 spans 16 residues. Trimming removed 3 bases at V and 0 bases at J, with 12 bases between. The CDR3 nucleotides read TGTGCCAGTAGTATTGTCGGACAGCTTAGCAATCAGCCCCAGCATTTT. This codes for CASSIVGQLSNQPQHF.

The V gene is TRBV3-1 (or the pseudogene TRBV3-2), the J gene TRBJ2-5; D might be TRBD1 or TRBD2, each matching 5 bases. Looked up from germline, CDR1 is LGHDT and CDR2 is YNNKEL (reference sequence). Trimming stripped 4 bases from V and 1 base from J, with 13 bases between. The CDR3 loop spans 15 amino acids. The CDR3 DNA sequence: TGTGCCAGCAGCCTCCCTCCGGGGCGCCAAGAGACCCAGTACTTC. Residues: CASSLPPGRQETQYF.

V is TRBV23-1 and J is TRBJ2-4; tentative D call: TRBD1 (6 bases). TRBV23-1 belongs to the ORF category, with a function that is uncertain. Trimming removed 4 bases at V and 6 bases at J, with 19 bases between. CDR3 length equals 16 residues. For the CDR3, the DNA is TGCGCCAGCAGTCCCTTTAGACAGGTGACGGGAAACATTCAGTACTTC. Translating gives CASSPFRQVTGNIQYF.

This clone was seen a few times. The chain joins TRBV7-3 to TRBJ2-1; D not resolved. Germline-derived CDR1 and CDR2 are SGHTA and FQGTGA. V was cut by 6 bases and J by 1 base, with 7 bases left in between. This CDR3 has 13 amino acids. The CDR3 nucleotides are TGTGCCAGCAGTACAGCATCCTACAATGAGCAGTTCTTC. Encoded protein: CASSTASYNEQFF.

Details on this clone: Other DNA sequences of this sample code for an identical CDR3. The rearrangement uses TRBV6-5 and TRBJ2-1; TRBD1 matches 8 bases. The CDR3 has 16 amino acids. Germline V lookup: CDR1 MNHEY, CDR2 SVGAGI. Trimming took 0 bases from V and 2 from J; bases not matched to a gene: 3. The CDR3 spells CASSYSDRGPYNEQFF. DNA of the CDR3: TGTGCCAGCAGTTACTCCGACAGGGGACCCTACAATGAGCAGTTCTTC.

The chain carries TRBV7-8 and TRBJ1-2, with TRBD1 matching 12 bases. There are 18 residues in the CDR3. The germline gives CDR1 SGHVS, CDR2 FQNEAQ. V was clipped by 0 bases and J by 8 bases; unmatched bases: 13. DNA for the CDR3: TGTGCCAGCAGCTTAGCGGGACGAGGGACAGGGGGCTCGCGCGGCTACACCTTC. It specifies CASSLAGRGTGGSRGYTF.

The rearrangement uses TRBV12-5 and TRBJ2-3; 11 nucleotides align to TRBD2. CDR3 length: 16 residues. J was trimmed by 3 bases and V by 1 base; bases with no gene match: 3. Germline-derived CDR1 and CDR2 are LGHNT and FRNRAP. The CDR3 nucleotides read TGTGCTAGTGGTTTGGGACTAGCGGGGAAAACAGATACGCAGTATTTT. Translation gives CASGLGLAGKTDTQYF.

The V call is TRBV5-1, the J call TRBJ2-1; D is possibly TRBD2 (5 bases). V was clipped by 2 bases and J by 7 bases, with 7 bases between them. Germline CDR1 reads SGHRS; CDR2 reads YFSETQ. The CDR3 spans 12 residues. The CDR3 DNA reads as TGCGCCAGCAGCTTACCGGGGAATGAGCAGTTCTTC. It encodes CASSLPGNEQFF.

The rearrangement joins TRBV19 to TRBJ1-1; the D gene is possibly TRBD1 (5 bases). The ends were cut back, 0 bases at V and 2 bases at J, with 22 bases in the middle. Per the germline V gene, CDR1 is LNHDA and CDR2 is SQIVND (reference sequence). This CDR3 has 19 amino acids. The CDR3 protein is CASSIDHTLASTANTEAFF. The DNA for the CDR3 is TGTGCCAGTAGTATAGATCATACCCTAGCCTCGACAGCCAACACTGAAGCTTTCTTT.

The CDR3, as DNA: TGTGCCAGCAGCTCGCGCAGCGGGGATCCCTACGAGCAGTACTTC. Encoded protein: CASSSRSGDPYEQYF. V is TRBV7-2 and J is TRBJ2-7, with 7 bases aligning to TRBD2. This CDR3 region has 15 residues. J was trimmed by 2 bases and V by 4 bases; bases with no gene match: 8. The V gene's germline CDR1 is SGHTA and CDR2 FQGNSA.

This rearrangement joins TRBV29-1 to TRBJ1-2, with 10 bases fitting TRBD1. The CDR3 length is 12 residues. Trimming removed 7 bases from V and 6 bases from J; junction bases left unmatched: 5. Per germline, CDR1 SQVTM and CDR2 ANQGSEA. The CDR3 DNA is TGCAGCGGGGGGACAGGGGACAATGGCTACACCTTC. This sequence encodes CSGGTGDNGYTF. Looking up the rest from reference TRBV29-1 and TRBJ1-2 gives the full variable domain: SAVISQKPSRDICQRGTSLTIQCQVDSQVTMMFWYRQQPGQSLTLIATANQGSEATYESGFVIDKFPISRPNLTFSTLTVSNMSPEDSSIYLCSGGTGDNGYTFGSGTRLTVV.

The rearrangement uses TRBV6-1 and TRBJ1-5; possibly TRBD1 for D (6 bases). The CDR3 length is 16 residues. Trimming cost V 0 bases and J 1 base, with 10 bases left between them. Germline V lookup: CDR1 MNHNS, CDR2 SASEGT. Here the CDR3 DNA reads TGTGCCAGCAGTGAAGCCAGGGGAAGCAGCAATCAGCCCCAGCATTTT. Its translation is CASSEARGSSNQPQHF.

J is TRBJ2-7 and V is TRBV18, with 7 bases that match TRBD1. The germline gives CDR1 KGHSH, CDR2 LQKENI. This CDR3 region has 16 residues. J lost 0 bases, V lost 5 bases, and 10 bases had no gene match. CDR3 nucleotide sequence: TGTGCCAGCTCATTACAACAGGGGTCAGGCTCCTACGAGCAGTACTTC. Translating gives CASSLQQGSGSYEQYF. The whole variable domain, remainder taken from reference TRBV18 and TRBJ2-7, is NAGVMQNPRHLVRRRGQEARLRCSPMKGHSHVYWYRQLPEEGLKFMVYLQKENIIDESGMPKERFSAEFPKEGPSILRIQQVVRGDSAAYFCASSLQQGSGSYEQYFGPGTRLTVT.

This chain connects TRBV7-2 to TRBJ2-2, with unresolved D. The length of the CDR3 is 12 residues. V lost 5 bases and J lost 4, with 5 bases in between. Germline V lookup: CDR1 SGHTA, CDR2 FQGNSA. In nucleotides, the CDR3 is TGTGCCAGCAGCCGCCCCACCGGGGAGCTGTTTTTT. Translation: CASSRPTGELFF.

The chain uses TRBV7-9 and TRBJ1-5; TRBD1 matches at 7 bases. J was trimmed by 4 bases and V by 5 bases; bases with no gene match: 11. The V gene's germline CDR1 is SEHNR and CDR2 FQNEAQ (reference sequence). This CDR3 comprises 16 residues. The CDR3 here is CASSPAGAGGNQPQHF. In DNA, the CDR3 is TGTGCCAGCAGCCCCGCCGGGGCAGGGGGTAATCAGCCCCAGCATTTT. Supplemented by reference TRBV7-9 and TRBJ1-5, the full variable domain reads DTGVSQNPRHKITKRGQNVTFRCDPISEHNRLYWYRQTLGQGPEFLTYFQNEAQLEKSRLLSDRFSAERPKGSFSTLEIQRTEQGDSAMYLCASSPAGAGGNQPQHFGDGTRLSIL.

The sample holds one count of this clone. The chain couples TRBV27 to TRBJ1-5; TRBD1 matches 8 bases. The V and J ends lost 5 bases and 7 bases, in that order; junction bases with no gene match: 13. Germline CDR1 and CDR2: MNHEY and SMNVEV (reference sequence). This CDR3 is 16 amino acids long. Here the CDR3 DNA reads TGTGCCAGCAGTCGATCGAGGACAGGGATTTTCCAGCCCCAGCATTTT. Protein sequence: CASSRSRTGIFQPQHF.

The chain is built from TRBV2 and TRBJ2-1; 8 bases are shared with TRBD2. This CDR3 spans 14 amino acids. Unmatched junction bases numbered 3, after V lost 8 bases and J lost 0 bases. The germline V gene encodes CDR1 SNHLY and CDR2 FYNNEI. The chain's CDR3 is CASRGGDSYNEQFF. The DNA for the CDR3 is TGTGCCAGCCGGGGGGGCGACTCCTACAATGAGCAGTTCTTC.

This clone was seen a handful of times. The chain has TRBV6-4 and TRBJ2-3; 7 nucleotides match TRBD1. Germline V gives CDR1 MRHNA, CDR2 SNTAGT. Trimming took 4 bases from V and 2 from J; bases not matched to a gene: 3. The CDR3 spans 14 residues. The CDR3 sequence: CASSGTGDTDTQYF. CDR3 in DNA: TGTGCCAGCAGTGGGACAGGCGACACAGATACGCAGTATTTT.

The chain carries TRBV19 and TRBJ1-1, with 8 bases lining up with TRBD1. This CDR3 has 14 residues. Germline CDR1 reads LNHDA; CDR2 reads SQIVND (reference sequence). After removal of 5 bases from V and 4 bases from J, the junction contained 6 bases not matched to a gene. In DNA, the CDR3 is TGTGCCAGTAGTCCCCGGACAGGGAGCACTGAAGCTTTCTTT. Amino acid sequence: CASSPRTGSTEAFF. The variable domain in full, completed from reference TRBV19 and TRBJ1-1, reads DGGITQSPKYLFRKEGQNVTLSCEQNLNHDAMYWYRQDPGQGLRLIYYSQIVNDFQKGDIAEGYSVSREKKESFPLTVTSAQKNPTAFYLCASSPRTGSTEAFFGQGTRLTVV.

CDR3 DNA: TGTGCCAGCAGCGTAGGTACGGGGCAGGCTGAAGCTTTCTTT. Its protein product is CASSVGTGQAEAFF. V is TRBV9 and J is TRBJ1-1; tentatively, D is TRBD1 (5 bases). Germline V CDR1 and CDR2: SGDLS, YYNGEE. The CDR3 covers 14 residues. V dropped 0 bases and J dropped 6 bases, with 12 bases sitting between them.

This chain uses TRBV13 with TRBJ1-1; weak D call: TRBD1 (6 bases). V was clipped by 5 bases and J by 1 base, with 14 bases between them. This CDR3 comprises 15 residues. Germline V gene data show CDR1 as PRHDT and CDR2 as FYEKMQ (reference sequence). This CDR3 is CASSTRRTANTEAFF. CDR3 DNA sequence: TGTGCCAGCAGCACCCGACGGACAGCGAACACTGAAGCTTTCTTT.